The rows below give T cell receptor beta chains drawn from one sample of a study of T cell repertoires in cytomegalovirus infection. TCRdb redid the calling of the reads with MiXCR, one entry per CDR3 protein. The table lists approximately 1,000,000 distinct CDR3 sequences, 30% to 40% of them singletons. These receptors have no known antigen. The specimen comprised cultured CD8+ T cells from PBMCs, sampled from culture after CMV antigen stimulation. The source is a human donor in good health (CMV status not recorded). Some clones in this sample may be carry-over from other donors' samples. The CDR3 runs from the conserved cysteine through the conserved F or W.

V gene: TRBV7-2
J gene: TRBJ2-2
CDR3 protein: CASTAFNWGALTGELFF

V gene: TRBV7-6
J gene: TRBJ2-2
CDR3 protein: CASQARPIGTGELFF

V gene: TRBV12-3/TRBV12-4
J gene: TRBJ1-1
CDR3 protein: CASSLGQGADAFF

V gene: TRBV29-1
J gene: TRBJ2-7
CDR3 protein: CSVVDQGDYEQYF

V gene: TRBV7-8
J gene: TRBJ1-5
CDR3 protein: CASSLGTGTGGHQPQHF

V gene: TRBV27
J gene: TRBJ2-3
CDR3 protein: CASSATETDTQYF

V gene: TRBV27
J gene: TRBJ2-3
CDR3 protein: CASSLPSGGEDTQYF

V gene: TRBV10-3
J gene: TRBJ2-4
CDR3 protein: CAISEPTEAKNIQYF

V gene: TRBV10-3
J gene: TRBJ1-1
CDR3 protein: CAISESEGMNTEAFF

V gene: TRBV7-6
J gene: TRBJ2-6
CDR3 protein: CASSLRTGTSGANVLTF

V gene: TRBV12-3/TRBV12-4
J gene: TRBJ1-5
CDR3 protein: CASRGQGFTQPQHF

V gene: TRBV12-3/TRBV12-4
J gene: TRBJ1-4
CDR3 protein: CASSLSLQLFF

V gene: TRBV2
J gene: TRBJ2-5
CDR3 protein: CASSSGTSGGPETQYF

V gene: TRBV20-1
J gene: TRBJ1-6
CDR3 protein: CSAPTGDSNSPLHF

V gene: TRBV6-6
J gene: TRBJ1-2
CDR3 protein: CASSYFDLAGDGYTF

V gene: TRBV9
J gene: TRBJ2-1
CDR3 protein: CASSERTESSYNEQFF

V gene: TRBV7-9
J gene: TRBJ1-1
CDR3 protein: CASSVGDATEAFF

V gene: TRBV19
J gene: TRBJ1-1
CDR3 protein: CASSMGDLEAFF

V gene: TRBV24-1
J gene: TRBJ2-2
CDR3 protein: CATSADKNTGELFF

V gene: TRBV11-2
J gene: TRBJ2-1
CDR3 protein: CASSFIGTDYNEQFF

V gene: TRBV7-4
J gene: TRBJ1-1
CDR3 protein: CASSLVQTYTEAFF

V gene: TRBV12-3/TRBV12-4
J gene: TRBJ1-1
CDR3 protein: CASSLQTGISAFF

V gene: TRBV6-4
J gene: TRBJ1-3
CDR3 protein: CASSDGTARSSGNTIYF

V gene: TRBV19
J gene: TRBJ1-1
CDR3 protein: CASIADMNTEAFF

V gene: TRBV19
J gene: TRBJ1-1
CDR3 protein: CASSISTGGNEAFF

V gene: TRBV9
J gene: TRBJ1-2
CDR3 protein: CASSVGQGAYGYTF

V gene: TRBV29-1
J gene: TRBJ1-1
CDR3 protein: CSVEVLQDTFDTEAFF

V gene: TRBV12-3/TRBV12-4
J gene: TRBJ2-7
CDR3 protein: CASSFTLGRSYEQYF

V gene: TRBV19
J gene: TRBJ1-2
CDR3 protein: CATTGTERNYGYTF

V gene: TRBV9
J gene: TRBJ2-5
CDR3 protein: CASSVGVQGTQYF

V gene: TRBV6-5
J gene: TRBJ1-2
CDR3 protein: CASSYRGGQGKGDGYTF

V gene: TRBV2
J gene: TRBJ2-2
CDR3 protein: CASIPRGRVGPRELFF

V gene: TRBV12-3/TRBV12-4
J gene: TRBJ1-6
CDR3 protein: CASRLGNSPLHF

V gene: TRBV7-8
J gene: TRBJ1-2
CDR3 protein: CASSSGTSVYGYTF